The 30 T cell receptor beta chains reported below all come from one sample, sequenced in a study of T cells in Graves' hyperthyroidism and ophthalmopathy. From RNA transcripts, TCR beta CDR3 regions were amplified. TCR CDR3 regions were first amplified by RT-PCR with HTBI primers. MiXCR, run by TCRdb on the multiplex PCR reads, gives a single entry per CDR3 protein. The table shows roughly 290,000 distinct CDR3 sequences, with about 14% occurring only once. The sequencing sample was made of blood. The source is a woman aged 25 to 39 with Graves' hyperthyroidism that later progressed to Graves' ophthalmopathy.

In this sample, this clonotype turned up many times. This chain joins TRBV30 and TRBJ1-1; unclear D gene. V was trimmed by 0 bases and J by 5 bases, leaving 7 bases between them. CDR3 size: 12 residues. Looked up from germline, CDR1 is GTSNPN and CDR2 is SVGIG (reference sequence). CDR3 DNA: TGTGCCTGGAGTGTCGAATGGACTGAAGCTTTCTTT. Translating it yields CAWSVEWTEAFF.

The table lists this clonotype with a few counts. This sequence joins TRBV10-3 and TRBJ1-2; D may be TRBD1 (6 bases). V lost 6 bases to trimming and J lost 0 bases, with 11 bases between them. CDR1 ENHRY and CDR2 SYGVKD come from the germline V gene. CDR3 length: 14 amino acids. This CDR3 reads CAISEGHSNYGYTF. CDR3 DNA sequence: TGTGCCATCAGCGAGGGACATTCTAACTATGGCTACACCTTC.

This clonotype has a count of ten or more. V gene TRBV19 combines with J gene TRBJ1-6, with TRBD1 matching over 8 bases. This CDR3 contains 14 residues. The germline V gene has CDR1 LNHDA and CDR2 SQIVND (reference sequence). The V segment lost 5 bases and the J segment 10 bases; nucleotides outside the gene matches: 7. The CDR3 spells CASSHQGAGSPLHF. The CDR3, as DNA: TGTGCCAGTAGTCATCAGGGGGCAGGATCACCCCTCCACTTT.

This clonotype has ten or more counts. The chain carries TRBV3-1 and TRBJ2-1; TRBD1 agrees at 11 bases. The V gene end was trimmed by 2 bases and the J gene end by 4 bases; junction bases not matched to a gene: 4. This CDR3 spans 16 amino acids. Germline V gives CDR1 LGHDT, CDR2 YNNKEL (reference sequence). CDR3 sequence: CASSQIGQGAYNEQFF. In DNA form, the CDR3 reads TGTGCCAGCAGCCAAATCGGACAGGGGGCTTACAATGAGCAGTTCTTC.

The sample holds many counts of this clonotype. This chain connects TRBV4-3 to TRBJ2-7, with D perhaps matching TRBD2 (5 bases). CDR1 is LGHNA, CDR2 YSLEER, per germline. The CDR3 totals 14 residues. Trimming pared 3 bases from V and 3 bases from J, leaving 12 bases between. CDR3 sequence reads: CASSQQVAGYEQYF. The CDR3 DNA is TGCGCCAGCAGCCAGCAGGTGGCGGGCTACGAGCAGTACTTC.

The gene calls are TRBV11-2 and TRBJ2-6, with 9 nucleotides matching TRBD2. Germline V CDR1 and CDR2: SGHAT, FQNNGV. The junction had 4 bases not matched to a gene; V was cut back by 1 base and J by 15 bases. The CDR3 totals 13 residues. The CDR3 here is CASSLGLAGALTF. The CDR3 DNA reads TGTGCCAGCAGCTTAGGTTTAGCGGGAGCCCTGACTTTC. Based on the CDR3 plus reference TRBV11-2 and TRBJ2-6, the full variable domain is EAGVAQSPRYKIIEKRQSVAFWCNPISGHATLYWYQQILGQGPKLLIQFQNNGVVDDSQLPKDRFSAERLKGVDSTLKIQPAKLEDSAVYLCASSLGLAGALTFGAGSRLTVL.

This clonotype was seen many times. The V gene is TRBV7-9, the J gene TRBJ2-7, with D perhaps matching TRBD1 (6 bases). Germline V lookup: CDR1 SEHNR, CDR2 FQNEAQ (reference sequence). V was cut by 1 base and J by 5 bases, with 15 bases left in between. The CDR3 loop spans 15 amino acids. CDR3 DNA: TGTGCCAGCAGCTTAGAACAGGGAATAGTAAACGAGCAGTACTTC. Translated, it gives CASSLEQGIVNEQYF.

This clonotype was recorded many times. The chain combines TRBV28 with TRBJ1-1, with 7 bases lining up with TRBD1. The ends lost 3 bases at V and 4 bases at J; junction bases unmatched: 5. The CDR3 has 14 amino acids. Germline V gene data show CDR1 as MDHEN and CDR2 as SYDVKM. DNA for the CDR3: TGTGCCAGCAGTTTCGGGCAGGGGGGCACTGAAGCTTTCTTT. Amino acids: CASSFGQGGTEAFF.

This clonotype was seen repeatedly, ten times or more. This rearrangement joins TRBV28 to TRBJ2-1; TRBD1 matches at 7 bases. The trim removed 3 bases at V and 4 bases at J, leaving 6 bases unmatched. The CDR3 covers 15 residues. Germline values: CDR1 MDHEN, CDR2 SYDVKM. The CDR3 here is CASSFFPGQYNEQFF. In DNA, the CDR3 is TGTGCCAGCAGTTTCTTCCCGGGACAGTACAATGAGCAGTTCTTC.

At least ten counts were recorded for this clonotype. The rearrangement joins TRBV2 to TRBJ2-3; 9 bases fit TRBD2. Germline assignment: CDR1 SNHLY and CDR2 FYNNEI. The trim removed 1 base at V and 4 bases at J, leaving 6 bases unmatched. The CDR3 totals 16 residues. In DNA form, the CDR3 reads TGTGCCAGCAGTGAAGGCTTAGCGGGAGAGTCAGATACGCAGTATTTT. Translation gives CASSEGLAGESDTQYF.

To note about this clonotype: Just one base apart from a much larger clone, this may be a read error. This rearrangement joins TRBV7-8 to TRBJ2-7, with D hard to call. The CDR3 loop spans 15 amino acids. In germline, CDR1 is SGHVS, CDR2 FQNEAQ. The CDR3 region has the DNA TGTGCCAGCAGCTTAGCGGATCAGATCTCCTACGAGCAGCACTTC. It encodes CASSLADQISYEQHF.

This clonotype has a handful of counts. The chain joins TRBV19 to TRBJ1-5; TRBD1 agrees at 9 bases. Germline CDR1 reads LNHDA; CDR2 reads SQIVND (reference sequence). There are 15 residues in the CDR3. The V and J ends lost 3 bases and 7 bases, in that order; junction bases with no gene match: 7. CDR3 protein: CASSIGTGIFQPQHF. DNA for the CDR3: TGTGCCAGTAGTATTGGGACAGGGATATTCCAGCCCCAGCATTTT.

Ten or more counts support this clonotype. J is TRBJ2-4 and V is TRBV29-1; 9 bases fit TRBD1. CDR1 is SQVTM and CDR2 is ANQGSEA in the germline V gene. With 5 bases clipped from V and 4 bases from J, the junction kept 9 bases outside the gene matches. The CDR3 has 15 amino acids. CDR3 protein: CSVTTGTGTKNIQYF. Written as DNA, the CDR3 is TGCAGCGTTACAACCGGGACAGGGACTAAAAACATTCAGTACTTC.

This clonotype was seen only a few times. One junction end does not reproduce the germline sequence, and a read error may be involved. This rearrangement joins TRBV28 to TRBJ2-3; 9 bases fit TRBD2. The V gene's germline CDR1 is MDHEN and CDR2 SYDVKM. This CDR3 has 17 residues. CDR3 in amino acids: CASSQGLAGGGTGTQYF. In nucleotides, the CDR3 is TGTGCCAGCAGTCAGGGACTAGCAGGAGGGGGCACAGGTACGCAGTATTTT.

This clonotype occurred many times. J is TRBJ2-6 and V is TRBV6-1; the D is unclear. The V end lost 7 bases, the J end lost 2 bases, and 12 bases lay between the germline ends. Germline CDR1 and CDR2: MNHNS and SASEGT. There are 15 residues in the CDR3. CDR3 loop: CASTLGVPGANVLTF. In DNA, the CDR3 is TGTGCCAGCACCCTTGGGGTCCCTGGGGCCAACGTCCTGACTTTC.

This clonotype was seen ten or more times. The chain recombines TRBV6-1 with TRBJ1-4, with a possible D match to TRBD1 (5 bases). CDR3 length: 16 residues. Trimming removed 6 bases at V and 5 bases at J, with 19 bases between. Germline V gene data show CDR1 as MNHNS and CDR2 as SASEGT. CDR3 DNA: TGTGCCAGCAGCCCCTCAGGTGTCAGGGAGAATGAAAAACTGTTTTTT. Protein product: CASSPSGVRENEKLFF.

There are many counts of this clonotype. V usage is TRBV20-1 and J usage is TRBJ2-1, with TRBD2 matching over 9 bases. CDR1 is DFQATT, CDR2 SNEGSKA, per germline (reference sequence). This CDR3 region has 13 residues. V gave up 5 bases and J gave up 6 bases; unmatched junction bases: 5. The CDR3 is CSAEAGGFNEQFF. In DNA form, the CDR3 reads TGCAGTGCTGAAGCGGGAGGATTCAATGAGCAGTTCTTC.

In its sample, this clonotype was seen many times. This chain uses TRBV7-3 with TRBJ2-1; D is undetermined. Deletions cut 4 bases from V and 10 bases from J, with 11 bases between. This CDR3 comprises 12 residues. The germline gives CDR1 SGHTA, CDR2 FQGTGA. The CDR3 here is CASSSYGGEQFF. CDR3 sequence (DNA): TGTGCCAGCAGCTCATACGGCGGCGAGCAGTTCTTC.

This clonotype has at least ten counts. A read error may account for a junction end that differs from germline. This rearrangement joins TRBV6-1 to TRBJ2-1; D tentatively fits TRBD1 or TRBD2 (5 bases each). The germline V gene encodes CDR1 MNHNS and CDR2 SASEGT. The CDR3 is 14 residues long. In DNA, the CDR3 is TGTGCCAGCAGAGAAGAGGGGACGGGGTCCGGGCAGTTCTTC. Encoded protein: CASREEGTGSGQFF.

Many counts were recorded for this clonotype. The chain joins TRBV7-9 to TRBJ2-5, with TRBD2 as a possible D gene (5 bases). Germline assignment: CDR1 SEHNR and CDR2 FQNEAQ (reference sequence). The CDR3 spans 12 residues. The germline V and J ends were trimmed by 1 base and 5 bases, with 5 bases remaining between them. CDR3 protein: CASSLGTETQYF. CDR3 bases: TGTGCCAGCAGCTTAGGGACTGAGACCCAGTACTTC.

J is TRBJ1-2 and V is TRBV27, with 8 bases matching TRBD1. Germline-derived CDR1 and CDR2 are MNHEY and SMNVEV (reference sequence). J gave up 4 bases and V 2 bases, and 9 bases lay outside the gene matches. The CDR3 runs to 16 residues. CDR3 loop: CASSLQGAPGGYGYTF. The DNA of the CDR3 is TGTGCCAGCAGTTTACAGGGGGCTCCCGGGGGCTATGGCTACACCTTC.

The chain employs TRBV6-2 or TRBV6-3 and TRBJ1-6; possibly TRBD1 for D (6 bases). Germline-derived CDR1 and CDR2 are MNHEY and SVGEGT. Trimming left V 2 bases short and J 9 bases short, with 11 bases between. This CDR3 region has 14 residues. CDR3: CASSYGGTGSPLHF. The CDR3 coding sequence is TGTGCCAGCAGTTACGGGGGCACTGGTTCACCCCTCCACTTT.

This clonotype was counted many times. The chain has TRBV5-1 and TRBJ2-3; TRBD1 matches at 8 bases. Germline assignment: CDR1 SGHRS and CDR2 YFSETQ. CDR3 length: 16 amino acids. V lost 3 bases to trimming and J lost 8 bases; unmatched junction nucleotides: 14. CDR3: CASSSQGAHEGATQYF. DNA of the CDR3: TGCGCCAGCAGCTCGCAGGGGGCCCACGAGGGGGCTACGCAGTATTTT.

This clonotype was found many times. This sequence joins TRBV11-3 and TRBJ2-5; D possibly corresponds to TRBD2 (5 bases). The CDR3 spans 14 residues. Germline V CDR1 and CDR2: SGHNT, YENEEA. Trimming cost V 0 bases and J 0 bases, with 5 bases left between them. The CDR3 region is CASSLDGNQETQYF. The CDR3 nucleotides are TGTGCCAGCAGCTTAGACGGGAACCAAGAGACCCAGTACTTC.

There are many counts of this clonotype. V and J are TRBV20-1 and TRBJ2-1, with 13 bases that match TRBD2. Germline loops: CDR1 DFQATT, CDR2 SNEGSKA (reference sequence). Losses at the gene ends were 6 bases for V and 1 base for J; bases not matched to a gene: 6. CDR3 length: 16 amino acids. This CDR3 reads CSAPGLAGLSYNEQFF. Here the CDR3 DNA reads TGCAGTGCGCCGGGACTAGCGGGGTTATCCTACAATGAGCAGTTCTTC.

This clonotype was observed at least ten times. This chain links TRBV20-1 with TRBJ2-7; D not resolved. CDR3 length: 15 residues. Trimming cost V 4 bases and J 4 bases, with 20 bases left between them. CDR1 DFQATT and CDR2 SNEGSKA come from the germline V gene (reference sequence). This chain's CDR3 is CSATNPTQFTYEQYF. The CDR3 DNA is TGCAGTGCTACCAATCCCACCCAGTTCACATACGAGCAGTACTTC.

This clonotype came up many times. The J gene is TRBJ2-4, the V gene TRBV28; D might be TRBD2 (6 bases). Trimming pared 6 bases from V and 5 bases from J, leaving 17 bases between. Germline V CDR1 and CDR2: MDHEN, SYDVKM. CDR3 size: 15 residues. CDR3 sequence reads: CASSLGGSGQNIQYF. Written as DNA, the CDR3 is TGTGCCAGCAGCCTTGGAGGGAGCGGCCAAAACATTCAGTACTTC.

This clonotype appeared a few times. One end of the junction does not line up with germline, which may come from a read error. The chain is built from TRBV7-9 and TRBJ2-1; D unclear. This CDR3 spans 15 amino acids. Germline CDR1 is SEHNR and CDR2 is FQNEAQ (reference sequence). The CDR3 bases are TGTGCCAGCAGCCCGCTTATCGACTTCTACAGTGAGCAGTTCTTC. It is translated as CASSPLIDFYSEQFF.

This clonotype has more than one count but fewer than ten. This CDR3 fails to terminate in the conserved phenylalanine or tryptophan, so it likely reflects a read error. The chain links TRBV7-9 to TRBJ2-7, with 7 nucleotides matching TRBD1. Trimming cost V 4 bases and J 6 bases; bases outside gene matches: 9. The CDR3 sequence is 14 residues long. CDR1 and CDR2 (germline): SEHNR, FQNEAQ (reference sequence). In nucleotides, the CDR3 is TGTGCCAGCAGCTCCCCGGGACAGAGGGTCGAGCAGTACCTC. This sequence encodes CASSSPGQRVEQYL.

Only a few counts were recorded for this clonotype. The V gene is TRBV15, the J gene TRBJ2-7; TRBD2 is a possible D gene (6 bases). In germline, CDR1 is LNHNV, CDR2 YYDKDF (reference sequence). This CDR3 spans 15 amino acids. Deletions cut 0 bases from V and 1 base from J, with 10 bases between. The chain's CDR3 is CATSREGGGSYEQYF. The DNA for the CDR3 is TGTGCCACCAGCAGAGAGGGAGGTGGGTCCTACGAGCAGTACTTC.